This TCR beta chain was sequenced for a study of technical replicates of blood from several donors. V shed 6 bases and J shed 7 bases, with 10 bases lying between them. The CDR3 totals 11 residues. Germline V gene data show CDR1 as MNHEY and CDR2 as SVGAGI. Using immunoSEQ multiplex PCR, the repertoire was profiled, and TCRdb retains in-frame clones only, with some absent. The data show over 9,000 clones, about nine tenths seen once. Input material: PBMCs. The V and J genes are TRBV6-5 and TRBJ2-7, with D maybe TRBD1 (5 bases). The clonotype originates from a human donor in good health. CDR3 nucleotides: TGTGCCAGCAGCCAGGGAAATGAGCAGTACTTC. It encodes CASSQGNEQYF.